This TCR beta chain appears in the sequencing data of a study of the immune and genomic landscape of osteosarcoma (TCRdb year 2020). Notes on the research overall: The overall cohort comprised more than 40 pediatric and adult patients with high-grade osteosarcoma, with a median age at diagnosis of approximately 27 years (range roughly 5-81). To characterize the osteosarcoma immunogenomic landscape, the TCR sequencing results were combined with transcriptome, protein array and immunostaining data. Three patients contributed a couple of samples from the same tumor site. Poor-risk disease was overrepresented in the cohort, as 73% of patients had an unfavorable pathologic response to standard therapy and around 69% were deceased. To define immunogenic potential, the study profiled osteosarcoma specimens using whole genome, RNA and T-cell receptor sequencing, along with immunohistochemistry and reverse phase protein arrays. Patients in the overall cohort were about 60% male, and roughly 80% presented with localized disease at diagnosis. The goal of the study was to explain why immune checkpoint inhibitors have shown limited clinical activity in osteosarcoma.

TCR beta chain CDR3 regions were immunosequenced using the ImmunoSEQ Assay (Adaptive Biotechnologies). The authors' pipeline ran thus. The ImmunoSEQ Analyzer platform was used to export TCRB rearrangements, read counts, read proportions and gene usage. T-cell clonality was calculated on productive rearrangements as 1 minus Pielou's evenness. In the clonal space homeostasis analysis, clonotypes were sorted into rare, small, medium, large or hyperexpanded (0.01 to 1 of the repertoire) bins. TCR productive clonality was compared across immune clusters C1, C2 and C3 using the Wilcoxon rank sum test. The clones in this table, taken by TCRdb from immuneACCESS, are in-frame only. Not every clone is retained; where verified, under half of the shortfall comes from an unresolved V gene, and the cause of the rest is unknown. From that table come the V and J calls and clone size; the DNA was used to work out D and trimming. The sample table holds about 10,000 clones, of which 55% to 75% were seen once. The top ten clones comprise about 17% of the sample.

As regards this clone: The antigen this receptor binds is unknown. Per-base qualities were not stored, and no clone one base away is much larger.

The V and J ends are trimmed by 0 bases and 5 bases, leaving 8 bases between them. The cysteine opens and the phenylalanine closes a CDR3 of 14 amino acids. Just CDR3 DNA is preserved here, 42 bases in frame from base 1. The germline V gene encodes CDR1 SGDLS and CDR2 YYNGEE. The research as a whole found: Productive TCR clonality was low overall, averaging around 0.097 with a maximum of 0.3, suggesting limited T-cell clonal expansion. TCR productive clonality was higher in the immune-hot C3 cluster than the cold C1 cluster but still low overall. Clonality benchmarks were derived from external normal skin and healthy peripheral blood data rather than from matched normal tissue. In five cases, the repertoire was dominated by a single hyperexpanded clone, and fewer than 100 T-cell clonotypes were detected in all five cases. Along with the frozen tumor specimens, matched blood was collected from just a couple of patients. Sample size was not determined by any statistical method, because osteosarcoma is rare and every possible sample was collected.

The specimens were post-treatment primary, local recurrence and metastasis tumors obtained from patients with a poor prognosis. The sequence was obtained from a human donor with osteosarcoma. Sequencing used osteosarcoma tumor tissue from the lung. This receptor chain uses TRBV9 and TRBJ1-4; too little of a D gene remains to name it. The bases are TGTGCCAGCAGCGTAGACGGTCTAAATGAAAAACTGTTTTTT. This sequence encodes CASSVDGLNEKLFF.